This T cell receptor (beta chain) was documented in a study of blood T cell repertoires in COVID-19. On the study more broadly: COVID-19 samples from acute and convalescent phases originated in the United States, Italy and Spain.

Under the authors' procedure: Estimates of nucleated cell counts were drawn from the amplification of reference gene primers. Profiling relied on immunoSEQ multiplex PCR, and the TCRdb table lists in-frame clones only, not all of them. The DNA gave D and trimming, while V, J and clone size come from that table. The table includes about 420,000 clones, around 90% detected once. Between the trimmed V and J ends, which lost 0 bases and 0 bases, there was a span of 16 bases. Germline V gives CDR1 SGDLS, CDR2 YYNGEE. The CDR3 is 18 amino acids. Seattle-derived patients entered the study during active infection and were followed longitudinally.

The clonotype comes from a man between 18 and 35 years old with COVID-19, enrolled during active disease. Sequenced sample: peripheral blood. The J gene is TRBJ1-3, the V gene TRBV9, with D perhaps matching TRBD1 (5 bases). CDR3 in DNA: TGTGCCAGCAGCGTAGATCCGGCAGGGCTATACTCTGGAAACACCATATATTTT. Translating gives CASSVDPAGLYSGNTIYF.